Each of the 3 T cell receptor beta chains below was sequenced from the same sample in a study of read filtering for tumor transcriptome and immune sequencing. This library used approximately 0.4 ug RNA and molecular barcoded adaptors spanning alpha/delta and beta/gamma chains. Via MiXCR, TCRdb re-called the reads, giving one row per CDR3 protein. The data show about 130,000 distinct CDR3 sequences, roughly 13% seen once. Specimen: a population of CD138-negative cells sorted from bone marrow. The receptors here all came from a donor at least 40 years old with multiple myeloma.

There are many counts of this clonotype. The chain has TRBV20-1 and TRBJ2-5; D not resolved. The CDR3 has 11 amino acids. Germline V gives CDR1 DFQATT, CDR2 SNEGSKA (reference sequence). Trimming stripped 0 bases from V and 5 bases from J, with 4 bases between. CDR3 protein: CSARDWETQYF. The CDR3 DNA sequence: TGCAGTGCTAGAGACTGGGAGACCCAGTACTTC.

In this sample, this clonotype turned up many times. The chain joins TRBV6-1 to TRBJ1-5, with 7 nucleotides matching TRBD1. The germline V gene has CDR1 MNHNS and CDR2 SASEGT. The CDR3 has 15 amino acids. V lost 8 bases to trimming and J lost 0 bases; unmatched junction nucleotides: 7. For the CDR3, the DNA is TGTGCCAGCTCCGCCGGGACAGATAGCAATCAGCCCCAGCATTTT. Translated, it gives CASSAGTDSNQPQHF.

This clonotype was found a few times. The V call is TRBV21-1, the J call TRBJ2-5; the table assigns TRBD1, which was not confirmed against the DNA. TRBV21-1 is an annotated pseudogene. The CDR3 spans 12 residues. The CDR3 reads CASSSRDWGQYF. The CDR3 DNA sequence: TGTGCCAGCAGCTCCCGGGACTGGGGCCAGTACTTC.